This TCR beta chain was captured by sequencing in a study of blood T cell repertoires in COVID-19. At the level of the study: Material from acute and convalescent COVID-19 was sourced from the United States, Italy and Spain. Nucleic acid was either cDNA or gDNA, and it came from T cells, B-cell-depleted T cells, or PBMCs.

How the authors handled the data: Using reference gene primer amplification, nucleated cell counts were estimated. TCRdb's copy holds only in-frame clones and misses some; the assay was immunoSEQ multiplex PCR. V, J and clone size reflect that table, while D and trimming were determined from the DNA. The repertoire holds 250,000 to 300,000 clones, 85% to 90% seen once, with 3.6% in the top ten. The TCR originated in a young man with active or convalescent COVID-19. Sample: peripheral blood.

Here the CDR3 DNA reads TGTGCCAGCAGTGAATACACGAGCAATCAGCCCCAGCATTTT. Translating gives CASSEYTSNQPQHF. The gene calls are TRBV6-1 and TRBJ1-5; D is unresolved. Germline loops: CDR1 MNHNS, CDR2 SASEGT. V lost 2 bases and J 1 base, leaving 6 bases between the germline ends. The CDR3 loop spans 14 amino acids.